Included here is one T cell receptor (beta chain) sequence, with context. The data belong to a study of CD8 T cells in Susac syndrome. The authors reverse transcribed roughly 0.5 to 1 ug RNA with random hexamers. An immunoSEQ multiplex PCR generated amplified TCR beta CDR3 products spanning 54 Vbeta and 13 Jbeta. TCRdb ran MiXCR on the immunoSEQ multiplex PCR reads and lists one entry per CDR3 protein. The table lists 71,000 or so distinct CDR3 sequences, nearly 96% of them singletons. Germline V gene sequence: CDR1 SEHNR, CDR2 FQNEAQ (reference sequence). The CDR3 is 13 residues long. The V end lost 5 bases, the J end lost 4 bases, and 9 bases lay between the germline ends.

The specimen was CD4+ T cells from PBMCs. This rearrangement joins TRBV7-9 to TRBJ2-1, with D tentatively TRBD1 (5 bases). The TCR comes from a human donor with multiple sclerosis. CDR3 bases: TGTGCCAGCAGCGTCGACAGTTACAATGAGCAGTTCTTC. This gives the protein CASSVDSYNEQFF. The entire variable domain, with the rest obtained from reference TRBV7-9 and TRBJ2-1, is as follows: DTGVSQNPRHKITKRGQNVTFRCDPISEHNRLYWYRQTLGQGPEFLTYFQNEAQLEKSRLLSDRFSAERPKGSFSTLEIQRTEQGDSAMYLCASSVDSYNEQFFGPGTRLTVL.